One and the same sample provided the 28 T cell receptor beta chains below, sequenced in a study of cytomegalovirus exposure and HLA in healthy donors. Primers: 60 Vbeta forward and 13 Jbeta reverse. Repertoires were generated with immunoSEQ multiplex PCR, while TCRdb's copy carries only in-frame clones and drops some. Here the sample spans over 65,000 clones, around 79% being singletons. Sequences were obtained from PBMCs. All receptors come from a woman in her thirties or forties in good health and CMV-seropositive.

The rearrangement joins TRBV27 to TRBJ1-2; maybe TRBD1 (5 bases). The V gene lost 1 base and the J gene lost 4 bases, with 13 bases spanning the gap. The CDR3 sequence is 15 residues long. From germline, CDR1 is MNHEY and CDR2 SMNVEV (reference sequence). This chain's CDR3 is CASSLYQGLAYGYTF. The CDR3 nucleotides are TGTGCCAGCAGTTTATACCAGGGTCTCGCCTATGGCTACACCTTC.

This chain joins TRBV7-9 and TRBJ1-2; TRBD1 aligns across 8 bases. The V segment lost 5 bases and the J segment 8 bases; nucleotides outside the gene matches: 7. Germline V gives CDR1 SEHNR, CDR2 FQNEAQ (reference sequence). The CDR3 totals 13 residues. The CDR3 sequence is CASSHRDRPGYTF. The CDR3 coding sequence is TGTGCCAGCAGCCACCGGGACAGGCCCGGCTACACCTTC.

The genes are TRBV19 and TRBJ1-2, with 8 bases that match TRBD1. Germline CDR1 reads LNHDA; CDR2 reads SQIVND (reference sequence). CDR3 length: 15 amino acids. V lost 5 bases, J lost 4 bases, and 9 bases stayed unmatched. The CDR3 region is CASSPPAGGSYGYTF. In nucleotides, the CDR3 is TGTGCCAGTAGTCCCCCGGCAGGGGGCAGCTATGGCTACACCTTC.

The chain joins TRBV11-2 to TRBJ1-3, with D unresolved. V lost 5 bases to trimming and J lost 2 bases, with 16 bases between them. The CDR3 is 16 residues long. Germline V CDR1 and CDR2: SGHAT, FQNNGV. CDR3 sequence: CASSPQQSLTGNTIYF. The CDR3 DNA is TGTGCCAGCAGCCCTCAACAGTCTTTGACTGGAAACACCATATATTTT.

The chain recombines TRBV27 with TRBJ2-1, with a weak D call TRBD2 (6 bases). Trimming removed 2 bases at V and 8 bases at J, with 10 bases between. The germline CDR1 and CDR2 sequences are MNHEY and SMNVEV (reference sequence). This CDR3 has 13 residues. Written as DNA, the CDR3 is TGTGCCAGCAGTTTAGGGGGGATTGATGAGCAGTTCTTC. Translating gives CASSLGGIDEQFF.

This clone was detected only once. V is TRBV6-1 and J is TRBJ1-5; a weak D match, TRBD1 (6 bases). Trimming removed 6 bases at V and 5 bases at J, with 17 bases between. Germline V gives CDR1 MNHNS, CDR2 SASEGT. CDR3 length equals 15 residues. The CDR3 sequence is CASSEGDTRYQPQHF. The CDR3 DNA sequence: TGTGCCAGCAGCGAGGGGGACACCCGTTATCAGCCCCAGCATTTT.

The count of this clone is one. The chain joins TRBV11-2 to TRBJ2-3; TRBD2 aligns across 7 bases. Germline V gives CDR1 SGHAT, CDR2 FQNNGV. This CDR3 region has 14 residues. Unmatched junction bases numbered 5, after V lost 2 bases and J lost 6 bases. CDR3 region: CASSLKAGDDTQYF. The DNA for the CDR3 is TGTGCCAGCAGCTTAAAGGCGGGGGACGATACGCAGTATTTT.

This clone was seen a single time. The chain has TRBV5-1 and TRBJ1-1; D remains unclear. Trimming shortened V by 0 bases and J by 7 bases, and 7 bases separated the two germline ends. The CDR3 totals 12 residues. CDR1 and CDR2 from the germline V gene are SGHRS and YFSETQ. The CDR3 spells CASSLGSVEAFF. Written as DNA, the CDR3 is TGCGCCAGCAGCTTGGGTTCGGTTGAAGCTTTCTTT.

The chain links TRBV19 to TRBJ1-1, with TRBD1 as a possible D gene (5 bases). V lost 3 bases and J 2 bases, leaving 10 bases between the germline ends. CDR1 and CDR2 (germline): LNHDA, SQIVND (reference sequence). The CDR3 has 14 amino acids. In DNA, the CDR3 is TGTGCCAGTAGTATCGAAGGGGCTAACACTGAAGCTTTCTTT. As protein: CASSIEGANTEAFF. Drawing the rest from reference TRBV19 and TRBJ1-1, the complete variable domain is DGGITQSPKYLFRKEGQNVTLSCEQNLNHDAMYWYRQDPGQGLRLIYYSQIVNDFQKGDIAEGYSVSREKKESFPLTVTSAQKNPTAFYLCASSIEGANTEAFFGQGTRLTVV.

Note on this clone: Distinct nucleotide sequences in the sample also encode this CDR3. V gene TRBV9 combines with J gene TRBJ2-3; unclear D gene. Trimming removed 0 bases from V and 1 base from J, with 6 bases in between. The length of the CDR3 is 14 residues. Per the germline V gene, CDR1 is SGDLS and CDR2 is YYNGEE. The CDR3: CASSVEAGTDTQYF. The CDR3 coding sequence is TGTGCCAGCAGCGTAGAGGCGGGCACAGATACGCAGTATTTT.

This clone was seen only a few times. V and J are TRBV10-3 and TRBJ1-2; 7 bases match TRBD1. V lost 7 bases, J lost 4 bases, and 3 bases stayed unmatched. Germline CDR1 is ENHRY and CDR2 is SYGVKD. The CDR3 runs 12 residues. The CDR3 region has the DNA TGTGCCATCACCGGGACAGCCTATGGCTACACCTTC. It yields the protein CAITGTAYGYTF.

This rearrangement joins TRBV2 to TRBJ1-1; D gene unclear. This CDR3 comprises 13 residues. Germline V lookup: CDR1 SNHLY, CDR2 FYNNEI. The ends were cut back, 5 bases at V and 9 bases at J, with 16 bases in the middle. The CDR3 protein is CASSTAGVPQAFF. The CDR3 DNA reads as TGTGCCAGCAGTACGGCAGGCGTCCCCCAAGCTTTCTTT.

V gene TRBV28 combines with J gene TRBJ2-7, with 10 bases fitting TRBD1. J gave up 7 bases and V 4 bases, and 10 bases lay outside the gene matches. The CDR3 is 15 amino acids. Germline V gene data show CDR1 as MDHEN and CDR2 as SYDVKM. The CDR3 nucleotides are TGTGCCAGCAGTTACCCTTTAGGGACAGGGGAAGAGCAGTACTTC. Protein product: CASSYPLGTGEEQYF. Variable domain in full (rest from reference TRBV28 and TRBJ2-7): DVKVTQSSRYLVKRTGEKVFLECVQDMDHENMFWYRQDPGLGLRLIYFSYDVKMKEKGDIPEGYSVSREKKERFSLILESASTNQTSMYLCASSYPLGTGEEQYFGPGTRLTVT.

This clone was found a few times. The chain recombines TRBV28 with TRBJ2-7; D may be TRBD1 (6 bases). Trimming cost V 6 bases and J 3 bases, with 12 bases left between them. Germline-derived CDR1 and CDR2 are MDHEN and SYDVKM. The CDR3 sequence is 13 residues long. The CDR3: CASRGDILYEQYF. CDR3 nucleotides: TGTGCCAGCAGAGGGGACATCCTCTACGAGCAGTACTTC.

The sample holds a few counts of this clone. The CDR3 here is CASSLARTDKGGYTF. The CDR3 DNA reads TGTGCCAGCAGCTTAGCGAGGACAGATAAAGGGGGCTACACCTTC. The rearrangement joins TRBV7-8 to TRBJ1-2; TRBD1 might be the D (6 bases). V shed 0 bases and J shed 8 bases, with 16 bases lying between them. This CDR3 is built from 15 residues. In germline, CDR1 is SGHVS, CDR2 FQNEAQ.

This clone has just one count. This rearrangement joins TRBV7-9 to TRBJ2-7; 10 nucleotides line up with TRBD1. The junction had 8 bases not matched to a gene; V was cut back by 5 bases and J by 4 bases. The CDR3 consists of 15 residues. Per the germline V gene, CDR1 is SEHNR and CDR2 is FQNEAQ (reference sequence). The CDR3 region is CASSPAGTGVYEQYF. In nucleotides, the CDR3 is TGTGCCAGCAGCCCGGCCGGGACAGGGGTGTACGAGCAGTACTTC. The whole variable domain, filled in from reference TRBV7-9 and TRBJ2-7, reads DTGVSQNPRHKITKRGQNVTFRCDPISEHNRLYWYRQTLGQGPEFLTYFQNEAQLEKSRLLSDRFSAERPKGSFSTLEIQRTEQGDSAMYLCASSPAGTGVYEQYFGPGTRLTVT.

This clone turned up a few times. This chain links TRBV15 with TRBJ2-7, with 7 bases identical to TRBD2. Germline V lookup: CDR1 LNHNV, CDR2 YYDKDF (reference sequence). V shed 0 bases and J 2 bases; nucleotides not matched to a gene: 7. This CDR3 is built from 16 residues. The CDR3 region is CATSRDEASGPYEQYF. CDR3 DNA sequence: TGTGCCACCAGCAGAGATGAGGCTAGCGGACCCTACGAGCAGTACTTC.

The chain has TRBV27 and TRBJ2-1, with D perhaps matching TRBD1 (6 bases). The CDR3 spans 12 residues. Trimming removed 5 bases from V and 10 bases from J, with 12 bases in between. Germline-derived CDR1 and CDR2 are MNHEY and SMNVEV (reference sequence). The CDR3, as DNA: TGTGCCAGCAGTCTACAGGGTAGAGAGCAGTTCTTC. It codes for CASSLQGREQFF.

This chain links TRBV7-9 with TRBJ2-7; 10 positions agree with TRBD2. Germline CDR1 SEHNR, CDR2 FQNEAQ (reference sequence). The CDR3 spans 16 residues. The trim removed 5 bases at V and 2 bases at J, leaving 9 bases unmatched. CDR3 residues: CASSASSGRRPYEQYF. The CDR3 DNA is TGTGCCAGCAGCGCCAGTAGCGGGAGGAGGCCCTACGAGCAGTACTTC.

This chain connects TRBV4-1 to TRBJ1-2; no reliable D call. In germline, CDR1 is MGHRA, CDR2 YSYEKL. V was shortened by 0 bases and J by 7 bases, with 9 bases between the two germline ends. CDR3 length equals 13 residues. The CDR3 here is CASSQDGIFGYTF. For the CDR3, the DNA is TGCGCCAGCAGCCAAGACGGGATCTTTGGCTACACCTTC.

The chain carries TRBV18 and TRBJ2-2, with 7 bases lining up with TRBD2. This CDR3 spans 14 amino acids. V lost 3 bases, J lost 6 bases, and 4 bases stayed unmatched. CDR1 and CDR2 from the germline V gene are KGHSH and LQKENI. This CDR3 reads CASSPPGGAGELFF. The CDR3, as DNA: TGTGCCAGCTCACCTCCGGGGGGAGCCGGGGAGCTGTTTTTT. The full variable domain, in which reference TRBV18 and TRBJ2-2 provide the parts outside the CDR3, is NAGVMQNPRHLVRRRGQEARLRCSPMKGHSHVYWYRQLPEEGLKFMVYLQKENIIDESGMPKERFSAEFPKEGPSILRIQQVVRGDSAAYFCASSPPGGAGELFFGEGSRLTVL.

V gene TRBV7-6 combines with J gene TRBJ1-1; 7 bases are a match to TRBD1. The CDR3 extends over 14 amino acids. From germline, CDR1 is SGHVS and CDR2 FNYEAQ. The ends lost 0 bases at V and 6 bases at J; junction bases unmatched: 4. Here the CDR3 reads CASSLAGGGPEAFF. As DNA, the CDR3 is TGTGCCAGCAGCTTAGCAGGAGGGGGCCCTGAAGCTTTCTTT.

The rearrangement joins TRBV2 to TRBJ2-7; TRBD1 might be the D (6 bases). The germline V and J ends were trimmed by 9 bases and 3 bases, with 15 bases remaining between them. This CDR3 spans 13 amino acids. Germline CDR1 SNHLY, CDR2 FYNNEI. CDR3 residues: CARRMGASYEQYF. CDR3 DNA: TGTGCCAGACGTATGGGGGCCAGCTACGAGCAGTACTTC. Together with reference TRBV2 and TRBJ2-7, the CDR3 gives the full variable domain: EPEVTQTPSHQVTQMGQEVILRCVPISNHLYFYWYRQILGQKVEFLVSFYNNEISEKSEIFDDQFSVERPDGSNFTLKIRSTKLEDSAMYFCARRMGASYEQYFGPGTRLTVT.

The V call is TRBV2, the J call TRBJ2-3; 9 bases are shared with TRBD2. V trimming: 2 bases; J trimming: 8 bases; junction bases outside the gene matches: 11. Germline V CDR1 and CDR2: SNHLY, FYNNEI. The CDR3 has 16 residues. In DNA, the CDR3 is TGTGCCAGCAGTGAACGAGCGGGGGGATTAGGAAGTACGCAGTATTTT. It encodes CASSERAGGLGSTQYF.

This chain joins TRBV6-5 and TRBJ2-3, with D tentatively TRBD1 (5 bases). Germline V gives CDR1 MNHEY, CDR2 SVGAGI. The CDR3 runs 13 residues. V was trimmed by 10 bases and J by 0 bases, leaving 11 bases between them. CDR3 region: CAIRAGSTDTQYF. CDR3 nucleotide sequence: TGTGCCATCAGGGCAGGGAGCACAGATACGCAGTATTTT.

The gene calls are TRBV6-5 and TRBJ2-7; 14 bases are a match to TRBD2. The CDR3 totals 13 residues. Trimming took 8 bases from V and 4 from J; bases not matched to a gene: 1. The germline V gene has CDR1 MNHEY and CDR2 SVGAGI. CDR3 region: CASGTSGSYEQYF. The CDR3 region has the DNA TGTGCCAGCGGGACTAGCGGGAGTTACGAGCAGTACTTC.

The chain combines TRBV28 with TRBJ1-2, with D uncertain. Germline lookup yields CDR1 MDHEN and CDR2 SYDVKM. The CDR3 runs 16 residues. V was cut by 3 bases and J by 0 bases, with 14 bases left in between. The DNA of the CDR3 is TGTGCCAGCAGTTTTGAGTACTTCCAAGCTAACTATGGCTACACCTTC. Translation gives CASSFEYFQANYGYTF.

The chain carries TRBV4-3 and TRBJ1-1; D unresolved. Germline V gives CDR1 LGHNA, CDR2 YSLEER. The CDR3 covers 14 residues. V lost 0 bases and J 5 bases, leaving 10 bases between the germline ends. CDR3 coding DNA: TGCGCCAGCAGCCAAGATCTGAGATTTACTGAAGCTTTCTTT. Translating gives CASSQDLRFTEAFF.